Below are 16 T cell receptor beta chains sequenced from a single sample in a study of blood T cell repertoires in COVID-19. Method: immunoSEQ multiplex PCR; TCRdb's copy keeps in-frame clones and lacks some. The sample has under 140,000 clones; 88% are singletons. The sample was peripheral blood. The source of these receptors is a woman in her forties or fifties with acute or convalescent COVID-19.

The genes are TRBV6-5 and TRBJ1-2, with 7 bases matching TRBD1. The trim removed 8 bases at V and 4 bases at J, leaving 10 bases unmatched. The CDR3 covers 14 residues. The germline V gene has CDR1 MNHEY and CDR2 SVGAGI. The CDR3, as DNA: TGTGCCAGCGCAGGGGGGACAGCCACCTATGGCTACACCTTC. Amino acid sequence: CASAGGTATYGYTF.

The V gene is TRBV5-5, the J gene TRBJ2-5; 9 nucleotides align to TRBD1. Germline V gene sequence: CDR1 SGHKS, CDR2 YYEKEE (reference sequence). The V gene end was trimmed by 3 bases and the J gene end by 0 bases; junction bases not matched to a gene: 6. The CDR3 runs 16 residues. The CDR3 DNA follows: TGTGCCAGCAGCTCCCGGACAGGGGAGTACCAAGAGACCCAGTACTTC. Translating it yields CASSSRTGEYQETQYF.

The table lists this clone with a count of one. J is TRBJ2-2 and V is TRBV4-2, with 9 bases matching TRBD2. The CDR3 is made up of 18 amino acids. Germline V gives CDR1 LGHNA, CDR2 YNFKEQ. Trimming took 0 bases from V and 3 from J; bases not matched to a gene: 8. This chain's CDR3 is CASSQDSSGASYTGELFF. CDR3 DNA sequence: TGTGCCAGCAGCCAAGATTCTAGCGGGGCTTCATACACCGGGGAGCTGTTTTTT.

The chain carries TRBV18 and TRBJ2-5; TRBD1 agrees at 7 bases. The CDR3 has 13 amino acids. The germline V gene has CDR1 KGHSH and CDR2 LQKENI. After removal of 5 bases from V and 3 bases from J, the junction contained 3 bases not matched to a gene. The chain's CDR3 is CASSTDREETQYF. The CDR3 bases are TGTGCCAGCTCAACCGACAGGGAAGAGACCCAGTACTTC.

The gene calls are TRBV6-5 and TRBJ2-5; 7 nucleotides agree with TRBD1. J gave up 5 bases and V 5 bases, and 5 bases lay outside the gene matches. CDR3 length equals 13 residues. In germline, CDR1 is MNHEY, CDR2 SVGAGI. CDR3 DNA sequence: TGTGCCAGCAGTCAGACAGGGCCCGAGACCCAGTACTTC. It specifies CASSQTGPETQYF.

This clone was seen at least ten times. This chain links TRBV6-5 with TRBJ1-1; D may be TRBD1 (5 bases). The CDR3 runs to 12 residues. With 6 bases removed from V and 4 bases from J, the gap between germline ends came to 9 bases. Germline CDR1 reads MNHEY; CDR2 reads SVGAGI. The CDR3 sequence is CASSGGATEAFF. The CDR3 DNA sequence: TGTGCCAGCAGCGGGGGAGCCACTGAAGCTTTCTTT.

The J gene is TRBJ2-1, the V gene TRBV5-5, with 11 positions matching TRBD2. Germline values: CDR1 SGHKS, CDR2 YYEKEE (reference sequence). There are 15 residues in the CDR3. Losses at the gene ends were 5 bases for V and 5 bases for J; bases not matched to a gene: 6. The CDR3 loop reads CASSSGTSGNNEQFF. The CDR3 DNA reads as TGTGCCAGCAGTTCCGGGACTAGCGGTAACAATGAGCAGTTCTTC.

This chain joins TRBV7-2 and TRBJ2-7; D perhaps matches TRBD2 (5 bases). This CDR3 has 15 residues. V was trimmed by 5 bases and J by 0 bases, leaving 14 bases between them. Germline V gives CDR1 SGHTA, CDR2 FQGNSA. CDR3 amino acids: CASSRRSGSSYEQYF. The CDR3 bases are TGTGCCAGCAGCCGTAGGAGCGGAAGCTCCTACGAGCAGTACTTC.

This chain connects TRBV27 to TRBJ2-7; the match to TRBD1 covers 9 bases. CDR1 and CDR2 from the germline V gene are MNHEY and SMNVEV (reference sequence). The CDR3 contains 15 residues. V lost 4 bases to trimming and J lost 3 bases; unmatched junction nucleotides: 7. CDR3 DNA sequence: TGTGCCAGCAGTTCCGTGACAGGGGGTGGCTACGAGCAGTACTTC. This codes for CASSSVTGGGYEQYF.

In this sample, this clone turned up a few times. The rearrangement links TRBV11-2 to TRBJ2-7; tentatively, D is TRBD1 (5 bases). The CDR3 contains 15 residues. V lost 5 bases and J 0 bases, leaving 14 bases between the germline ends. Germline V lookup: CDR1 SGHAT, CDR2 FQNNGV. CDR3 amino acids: CASSEDSLSSYEQYF. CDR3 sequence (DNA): TGTGCCAGCAGCGAAGACAGCCTCAGCTCCTACGAGCAGTACTTC.

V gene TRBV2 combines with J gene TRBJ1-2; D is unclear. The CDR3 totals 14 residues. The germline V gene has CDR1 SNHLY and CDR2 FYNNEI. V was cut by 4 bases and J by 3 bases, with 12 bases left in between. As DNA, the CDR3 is TGTGCCAGCAGTGCCGTACGGGGAGACTATGGCTACACCTTC. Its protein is CASSAVRGDYGYTF.

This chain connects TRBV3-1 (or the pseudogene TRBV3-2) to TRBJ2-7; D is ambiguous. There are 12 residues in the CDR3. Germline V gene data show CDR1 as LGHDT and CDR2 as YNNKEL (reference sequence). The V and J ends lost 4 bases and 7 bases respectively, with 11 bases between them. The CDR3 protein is CASSPEAREQYF. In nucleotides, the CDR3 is TGTGCCAGCAGCCCCGAGGCTCGGGAGCAGTACTTC.

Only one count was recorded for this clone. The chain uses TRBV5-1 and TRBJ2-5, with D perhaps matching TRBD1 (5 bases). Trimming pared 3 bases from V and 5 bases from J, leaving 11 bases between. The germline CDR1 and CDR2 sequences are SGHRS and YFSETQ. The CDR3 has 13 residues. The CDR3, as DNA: TGCGCCAGCAGCTCCAGGGTTTGGGAGACCCAGTACTTC. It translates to CASSSRVWETQYF.

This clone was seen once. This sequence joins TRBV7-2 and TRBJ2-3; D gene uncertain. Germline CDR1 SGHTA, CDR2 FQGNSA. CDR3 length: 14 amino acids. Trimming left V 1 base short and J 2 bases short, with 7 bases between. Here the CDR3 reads CASSLDSHTDTQYF. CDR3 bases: TGTGCCAGCAGCTTAGACAGCCACACAGATACGCAGTATTTT.

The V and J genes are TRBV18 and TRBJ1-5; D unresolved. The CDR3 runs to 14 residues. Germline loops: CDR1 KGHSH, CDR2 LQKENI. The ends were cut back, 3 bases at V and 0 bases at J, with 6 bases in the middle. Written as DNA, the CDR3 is TGTGCCAGCTCACCGCAGGCTAGCAATCAGCCCCAGCATTTT. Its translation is CASSPQASNQPQHF.

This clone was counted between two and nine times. The DNA for the CDR3 is TGTGCCAGCGCACGTTCGGGGGCGGGAGGGCTCTACGAGCAGTACTTC. Amino acids: CASARSGAGGLYEQYF. The chain employs TRBV27 and TRBJ2-7; 9 bases line up with TRBD2. CDR1 and CDR2 (germline): MNHEY, SMNVEV (reference sequence). The CDR3 consists of 16 residues. The V segment lost 8 bases and the J segment 3 bases; nucleotides outside the gene matches: 14.